This T cell receptor (beta chain) was obtained from a study of T-cell reconstitution after alpha-beta-depleted transplantation in children (dated by TCRdb to the mid-2010s). Regarding the study in general: Using TCR repertoire profiling, the study followed T-cell immune reconstitution in a quantitative way in children after TCRalphabeta/CD19-depleted allogeneic hematopoietic cell transplantation.

Unmatched junction bases come to 4, with V trimmed by 3 bases and J by 3 bases. The CDR3 covers 16 residues, taking in both the cysteine and the phenylalanine. The read is trimmed to its CDR3 DNA, 48 bases read in frame from base 1. The sample holds many counts of this clonotype. The specificity of this receptor is unknown. Base qualities are missing; no much larger clone stands one base away. Library creation used PCR. The instrument was an Illumina HiSeq 2500. TCR libraries were prepared with molecular barcoding, using unique molecular identifiers to normalize TCRbeta repertoire quantification. TCRdb reworked the public reads: Q25 trimming with fastp, MiXCR clone assembly, productive beta chains retained. Rows matching on CDR3 protein sequence are summarized as one entry with the most common DNA and genes. Across this sample there are roughly 180,000 distinct CDR3 sequences, with less than 15% seen only once. Jointly, the top ten make up approximately 13% of the sample.

The sequence joins TRBV12-3 or TRBV12-4 to TRBJ2-4; the central 11 bases match TRBD1. Sequencing used PBMCs from the stem cell graft donor, obtained from the stem cell graft. This clonotype was sampled from a human donor who donated a stem cell graft to a child with acute lymphoblastic leukemia. This receptor has the CDR3 CASSFAGTGGKNIQYF. The DNA reads as follows: TGTGCCAGCAGTTTCGCTGGGACAGGGGGCAAAAACATTCAGTACTTC.